These 26 T cell receptor beta chains share one sample of origin, sequenced in a study of blood T cell repertoires in COVID-19 (dated by TCRdb to about 2020). Library prep was done by the immunoSEQ multiplex PCR assay. Sourced from immuneACCESS, this table was stored by TCRdb with only in-frame sequences that have V and J called. A share of the clones is absent; for the studies checked, an unresolved V gene accounts for under half, and the remainder has no known explanation. Across this sample there are more than 150,000 clones, with over 70% seen only once. Of the sample, about an eighth is held by the ten largest clones. Sequencing was carried out using PBMCs or T cells enriched from blood (not recorded which). These receptors were taken from a man in his 60s who had been exposed to COVID-19.

The rearrangement joins TRBV30 to TRBJ2-2, with 7 nucleotides matching TRBD1. This CDR3 comprises 15 residues. Germline-derived CDR1 and CDR2 are GTSNPN and SVGIG (reference sequence). The J segment lost 8 bases and the V segment lost 2 bases, leaving 11 bases of the junction unmatched. The CDR3 coding sequence is TGTGCCTGGAGTCTAGGGGGCCCGATCTTTGGGGAGCTGTTTTTT. This sequence encodes CAWSLGGPIFGELFF. Looking up the rest from reference TRBV30 and TRBJ2-2 gives the full variable domain: SQTIHQWPATLVQPVGSPLSLECTVEGTSNPNLYWYRQAAGRGLQLLFYSVGIGQISSEVPQNLSASRPQDRQFILSSKKLLLSDSGFYLCAWSLGGPIFGELFFGEGSRLTVL.

This rearrangement joins TRBV28 to TRBJ1-4; D unresolved. V lost 5 bases, J lost 6 bases, and 7 bases lay in between. Germline-derived CDR1 and CDR2 are MDHEN and SYDVKM. The CDR3 is 12 residues long. CDR3 amino acids: CASSLRDEKLFF. In DNA form, the CDR3 reads TGTGCCAGCAGTCTACGGGATGAAAAACTGTTTTTT.

The CDR3 region is CASSSPGGENTEAFF. The CDR3 coding sequence is TGTGCCAGCAGTTCCCCAGGGGGCGAGAACACTGAAGCTTTCTTT. The genes are TRBV6-2 or TRBV6-3 and TRBJ1-1; 8 bases agree with TRBD1. The CDR3 runs 15 residues. The V and J ends lost 4 bases and 1 base, in that order; junction bases with no gene match: 5. Germline assignment: CDR1 MNHEY and CDR2 SVGEGT.

This chain joins TRBV7-9 and TRBJ1-6, with D possibly TRBD1 on 6 matching bases. CDR3 length: 14 amino acids. The germline V and J ends were trimmed by 4 bases and 7 bases, with 11 bases remaining between them. From germline, CDR1 is SEHNR and CDR2 FQNEAQ (reference sequence). The CDR3 protein is CASSSGTPNSPLHF. The CDR3 nucleotides read TGTGCCAGCAGCTCCGGGACACCGAATTCACCCCTCCACTTT.

This clone was counted only a few times. This chain links TRBV30 with TRBJ2-2, with D maybe TRBD2 (7 bases). V was trimmed by 2 bases and J by 14 bases, leaving 15 bases between them. The CDR3 spans 12 residues. Germline CDR1 and CDR2: GTSNPN and SVGIG (reference sequence). CDR3 protein: CAWSQGREILFF. CDR3 DNA: TGTGCCTGGAGTCAGGGGAGGGAGATCCTGTTTTTT.

V is TRBV2 and J is TRBJ2-7; 7 bases map to TRBD2. Germline-derived CDR1 and CDR2 are SNHLY and FYNNEI. J lost 9 bases, V lost 4 bases, and 9 bases had no gene match. The CDR3 totals 13 residues. The CDR3 loop reads CASSVDRLAVQYF. CDR3 bases: TGTGCCAGCAGTGTAGATCGACTAGCAGTGCAGTACTTC. Combining the CDR3 with reference TRBV2 and TRBJ2-7 gives the whole variable domain EPEVTQTPSHQVTQMGQEVILRCVPISNHLYFYWYRQILGQKVEFLVSFYNNEISEKSEIFDDQFSVERPDGSNFTLKIRSTKLEDSAMYFCASSVDRLAVQYFGPGTRLTVT.

The chain links TRBV18 to TRBJ1-5; 7 positions match TRBD1. With 5 bases clipped from V and 5 bases from J, the junction kept 9 bases outside the gene matches. The germline CDR1 and CDR2 sequences are KGHSH and LQKENI. The CDR3 is made up of 15 amino acids. CDR3 residues: CASSSRQGGDQPQHF. In DNA form, the CDR3 reads TGTGCCAGCTCATCTCGCCAGGGGGGAGATCAGCCCCAGCATTTT.

The rearrangement uses TRBV27 and TRBJ2-5, with 10 bases identical to TRBD2. CDR3 length equals 18 residues. V trimming: 6 bases; J trimming: 2 bases; junction bases outside the gene matches: 15. Germline CDR1 is MNHEY and CDR2 is SMNVEV (reference sequence). For the CDR3, the DNA is TGTGCCAGCAGCGAACTTCCGCGACTAGCGGGCAAGCAAGAGACCCAGTACTTC. It codes for CASSELPRLAGKQETQYF.

This clone has only one observation. In DNA, the CDR3 is TGTGCCAGCAGCAAGCCAGCGGGACAAAGGGCCTACAATGAGCAGTTCTTC. The encoded protein is CASSKPAGQRAYNEQFF. The V call is TRBV7-6, the J call TRBJ2-1, with D possibly matching TRBD2 (7 bases). CDR1 is SGHVS and CDR2 is FNYEAQ in the germline V gene. The CDR3 loop spans 17 amino acids. The V end lost 5 bases, the J end lost 2 bases, and 19 bases lay between the germline ends. Filled out from reference TRBV7-6 and TRBJ2-1, the complete variable domain reads GAGVSQSPRYKVTKRGQDVALRCDPISGHVSLYWYRQALGQGPEFLTYFNYEAQQDKSGLPNDRFSAERPEGSISTLTIQRTEQRDSAMYRCASSKPAGQRAYNEQFFGPGTRLTVL.

The chain is built from TRBV9 and TRBJ2-7, with 9 bases that match TRBD1. Per germline, CDR1 SGDLS and CDR2 YYNGEE. The CDR3 contains 16 residues. V was clipped by 0 bases and J by 3 bases; unmatched bases: 7. The CDR3 protein is CASSVAWGQGDYEQYF. CDR3 nucleotide sequence: TGTGCCAGCAGCGTAGCTTGGGGACAGGGAGACTACGAGCAGTACTTC.

The chain carries TRBV4-1 and TRBJ1-6; 9 bases match TRBD1. Trimming took 0 bases from V and 7 from J; bases not matched to a gene: 7. The CDR3 spans 17 residues. CDR1 is MGHRA, CDR2 YSYEKL, per germline. CDR3: CASSQEGQGTVNSPLHF. In nucleotides, the CDR3 is TGCGCCAGCAGCCAAGAGGGACAGGGCACGGTGAATTCACCCCTCCACTTT.

This clone appeared a single time. This chain uses TRBV20-1 with TRBJ2-1; TRBD2 matches 7 bases. The J segment lost 10 bases and the V segment lost 5 bases, leaving 5 bases of the junction unmatched. The CDR3 is 11 residues long. Germline-derived CDR1 and CDR2 are DFQATT and SNEGSKA (reference sequence). The CDR3 spells CSAALGGEQFF. CDR3 DNA sequence: TGCAGTGCTGCCCTGGGGGGGGAGCAGTTCTTC.

This clone was found a few times. V and J are TRBV6-5 and TRBJ1-2; weak D call: TRBD1 (5 bases). Trimming took 2 bases from V and 2 from J, leaving 15 bases between them. This CDR3 comprises 16 residues. In germline, CDR1 is MNHEY, CDR2 SVGAGI. The CDR3 DNA follows: TGTGCCAGCAGTTACACCTCCGGGACTTTAAACTATGGCTACACCTTC. Its protein is CASSYTSGTLNYGYTF.

The chain combines TRBV27 with TRBJ2-1; maybe TRBD2 (6 bases). V was trimmed by 7 bases and J by 0 bases, leaving 19 bases between them. This CDR3 region has 17 residues. Germline V gene sequence: CDR1 MNHEY, CDR2 SMNVEV (reference sequence). The CDR3 coding sequence is TGTGCCAGCACTCTCCGGGCTAGCGCGAGCTCCTACAATGAGCAGTTCTTC. Translated: CASTLRASASSYNEQFF.

V usage is TRBV28 and J usage is TRBJ1-4, with TRBD1 identical over 11 bases. CDR1 is MDHEN and CDR2 is SYDVKM in the germline V gene. With 2 bases clipped from V and 7 bases from J, the junction kept 3 bases outside the gene matches. CDR3 length: 15 amino acids. The CDR3 coding sequence is TGTGCCAGCAGTTTACCAGGACAGGGGGCTGAAAAACTGTTTTTT. Amino acids: CASSLPGQGAEKLFF.

This clone was seen at least ten times. The chain couples TRBV19 to TRBJ1-1; maybe TRBD1 (5 bases). Per the germline V gene, CDR1 is LNHDA and CDR2 is SQIVND (reference sequence). The CDR3 length is 14 residues. The V gene lost 5 bases and the J gene lost 0 bases, with 10 bases spanning the gap. The chain's CDR3 is CASSWLGLNTEAFF. For the CDR3, the DNA is TGTGCCAGTAGTTGGTTGGGGCTGAACACTGAAGCTTTCTTT.

This chain joins TRBV7-8 and TRBJ2-1; TRBD1 agrees at 8 bases. CDR1 and CDR2 from the germline V gene are SGHVS and FQNEAQ. The CDR3 is 14 residues long. Germline trimming cut 5 bases from V and 7 bases from J; bases unmatched to any gene: 7. CDR3 nucleotides: TGTGCCAGCAGCCTTCTGAGGACAGGGAATGAGCAGTTCTTC. This sequence encodes CASSLLRTGNEQFF. The whole variable domain, remainder taken from reference TRBV7-8 and TRBJ2-1, is GAGVSQSPRYKVAKRGQDVALRCDPISGHVSLFWYQQALGQGPEFLTYFQNEAQLDKSGLPSDRFFAERPEGSVSTLKIQRTQQEDSAVYLCASSLLRTGNEQFFGPGTRLTVL.

The V gene is TRBV5-1, the J gene TRBJ1-2; 8 bases map to TRBD1. V shed 4 bases, J shed 0 bases, and the junction held 5 bases outside the gene matches. The V gene's germline CDR1 is SGHRS and CDR2 YFSETQ. This CDR3 spans 15 amino acids. CDR3 loop: CASSLPGQANYGYTF. The CDR3 nucleotides read TGCGCCAGCAGCCTGCCGGGACAGGCTAACTATGGCTACACCTTC.

V gene TRBV9 combines with J gene TRBJ2-2; 11 bases map to TRBD2. The V gene's germline CDR1 is SGDLS and CDR2 YYNGEE. The V and J ends lost 3 bases and 6 bases, in that order; junction bases with no gene match: 16. There are 19 residues in the CDR3. The CDR3 sequence: CASSEGVAGGLRVAGELFF. The CDR3 DNA is TGTGCCAGCAGCGAAGGAGTAGCGGGAGGGCTACGGGTGGCCGGGGAGCTGTTTTTT. Full variable domain (rest looked up from reference TRBV9 and TRBJ2-2): DSGVTQTPKHLITATGQRVTLRCSPRSGDLSVYWYQQSLDQGLQFLIQYYNGEERAKGNILERFSAQQFPDLHSELNLSSLELGDSALYFCASSEGVAGGLRVAGELFFGEGSRLTVL.

The chain combines TRBV24-1 with TRBJ2-3, with 7 bases aligning to TRBD2. CDR1 is KGHDR and CDR2 is SFDVKD in the germline V gene. After removal of 5 bases from V and 0 bases from J, the junction contained 4 bases not matched to a gene. CDR3 length equals 15 residues. CDR3 loop: CATSVVGGSTDTQYF. Written as DNA, the CDR3 is TGTGCCACCAGTGTCGTGGGGGGGAGCACAGATACGCAGTATTTT.

This clone was counted between two and nine times. V is TRBV5-1 and J is TRBJ2-1, with 15 bases that match TRBD2. V lost 3 bases and J lost 10; bases outside the gene matches: 8. Germline values: CDR1 SGHRS, CDR2 YFSETQ. CDR3 length equals 16 residues. In DNA form, the CDR3 reads TGCGCCAGCAGCTACGGACTAGCGGGAGGGTCGAGCGAGCAGTTCTTC. This encodes CASSYGLAGGSSEQFF.

The rearrangement joins TRBV18 to TRBJ1-4; D gene uncertain. V was trimmed by 2 bases and J by 5 bases, leaving 12 bases between them. CDR3 length: 15 amino acids. Germline V lookup: CDR1 KGHSH, CDR2 LQKENI. This chain's CDR3 is CASSPAGSRNEKLFF. CDR3 sequence (DNA): TGTGCCAGCTCACCAGCGGGCAGCCGGAATGAAAAACTGTTTTTT.

This chain joins TRBV11-2 and TRBJ2-2; 12 bases are shared with TRBD2. Germline CDR1 and CDR2: SGHAT and FQNNGV. The CDR3 has 17 amino acids. The junction had 5 bases not matched to a gene; V was cut back by 5 bases and J by 1 base. The chain's CDR3 is CASSRTSGAWNTGELFF. CDR3 coding DNA: TGTGCCAGCAGCAGGACTAGCGGGGCGTGGAACACCGGGGAGCTGTTTTTT.

This clone was picked up one time. V and J are TRBV6-5 and TRBJ1-1, with no clear D. The CDR3 runs to 13 residues. Germline V gene sequence: CDR1 MNHEY, CDR2 SVGAGI. V was cut by 8 bases and J by 3 bases, with 13 bases left in between. This CDR3 reads CASRRREDTEAFF. The CDR3 DNA sequence: TGTGCCAGCCGAAGACGGGAGGACACTGAAGCTTTCTTT.

This clone was found once. This chain uses TRBV9 with TRBJ2-1; TRBD2 matches at 10 bases. V lost 3 bases and J lost 5; bases outside the gene matches: 5. CDR1 and CDR2 from the germline V gene are SGDLS and YYNGEE. The CDR3 loop spans 15 amino acids. CDR3 protein: CASSAGLAVNNEQFF. CDR3 DNA sequence: TGTGCCAGCAGCGCCGGACTAGCGGTAAACAATGAGCAGTTCTTC.

V is TRBV6-4 and J is TRBJ2-1; D is uncertain. The CDR3 is made up of 13 amino acids. Deletions cut 4 bases from V and 9 bases from J, with 13 bases between. CDR1 MRHNA and CDR2 SNTAGT come from the germline V gene. The CDR3 sequence: CASSGSEWSEQFF. CDR3 bases: TGTGCCAGCAGTGGAAGCGAATGGAGTGAGCAGTTCTTC.